These T cell receptor beta chains were read from a single sample in a study of blood T cell repertoires in COVID-19. Assay used: immunoSEQ multiplex PCR; TCRdb lists only in-frame clones, some missing. The repertoire holds some 300,000 clones, with approximately 90% as singletons. The specimen sequenced was PBMCs or T cells enriched from blood (not recorded which). Receptor source: a woman aged 25 to 45 who had been exposed to COVID-19. The CDR3 runs from the conserved cysteine through the conserved F or W. D genes are given only for firm matches. A clone size is listed for some rows: how often the clone was seen (once, few, many), or a class if it is expanded.

v_call	clone_size	j_call	d_call	cdr3_aa	cdr3_nt
TRBV5-5	-	TRBJ2-7	TRBD1	CASSLDIRQGSYEQYF	TGTGCCAGCAGCTTGGACATACGACAGGGTTCCTACGAGCAGTACTTC
TRBV28	once	TRBJ1-3	-	CASTRQVGNTIYF	TGTGCCAGCACCCGACAGGTCGGAAACACCATATATTTT
TRBV11-3	-	TRBJ2-3	-	CASSLRGTDTQYF	TGTGCCAGCAGCTTAAGGGGGACAGATACGCAGTATTTT
TRBV7-3	-	TRBJ2-5	TRBD2	CASSIGTSQQETQYF	TGTGCCAGCAGCATCGGGACTAGCCAGCAAGAGACCCAGTACTTC
TRBV5-4	-	TRBJ1-5	TRBD1	CASSDLRQGNSNQPQHF	TGTGCCAGCAGCGACCTACGACAGGGAAATAGCAATCAGCCCCAGCATTTT
TRBV7-8	once	TRBJ1-3	-	CASSLDRAGNTIYF	TGTGCCAGCAGCTTAGACAGAGCTGGAAACACCATATATTTT
TRBV20-1	-	TRBJ2-3	-	CSAGQGGTQYF	TGCAGTGCTGGCCAGGGAGGTACGCAGTATTTT
TRBV20-1	-	TRBJ2-4	TRBD1	CSASLFGGTGKNIQYF	TGCAGTGCTAGTCTATTTGGAGGGACAGGGAAAAACATTCAGTACTTC
TRBV7-7	-	TRBJ2-5	-	CASSLGASETQYF	TGTGCCAGCAGCTTGGGGGCCTCGGAGACCCAGTACTTC
TRBV7-9	-	TRBJ2-7	TRBD1	CASSHIRTGPPGQYF	TGTGCCAGCAGCCACATCCGGACAGGGCCCCCCGGGCAGTACTTC
TRBV6-4	-	TRBJ1-2	-	CASRPGTNIGGYTF	TGTGCCAGCAGGCCAGGGACAAACATTGGCGGCTACACCTTC
TRBV11-3	-	TRBJ2-2	-	CASSLRTGGNTGELFF	TGTGCCAGCAGCTTACGAACCGGGGGAAACACCGGGGAGCTGTTTTTT
TRBV5-1	-	TRBJ2-3	TRBD2	CASSTGLADTQYF	TGCGCCAGCAGCACCGGACTAGCAGATACGCAGTATTTT
TRBV2	-	TRBJ2-3	TRBD1	CASSRQGNTDTQYF	TGTGCCAGCAGCCGACAGGGAAACACAGATACGCAGTATTTT
TRBV5-4	once	TRBJ2-7	-	CASSYAGSKAYEQYF	TGTGCCAGCAGCTACGCCGGGAGTAAAGCCTACGAGCAGTACTTC
TRBV10-3	-	TRBJ2-7	TRBD1	CAISGQGSSYEQYF	TGTGCCATCAGCGGACAGGGCAGCTCCTACGAGCAGTACTTC
TRBV4-1	once	TRBJ1-4	TRBD1	CASSQGKIFGTANEKLFF	TGCGCCAGCAGCCAAGGCAAGATCTTCGGGACAGCTAATGAAAAACTGTTTTTT
TRBV6-5	-	TRBJ1-6	-	CASSLTRTVNSPLHF	TGTGCCAGCAGTCTTACCCGGACTGTAAATTCACCCCTCCACTTT
TRBV7-3	-	TRBJ2-1	-	CASSIEMAGQQFF	TGTGCCAGCTCCATTGAGATGGCGGGACAGCAGTTCTTC
TRBV5-4	-	TRBJ1-2	-	CASSLWIQGRGYTF	TGTGCCAGCAGCTTGTGGATTCAGGGGCGCGGCTACACCTTC
TRBV28	-	TRBJ1-2	TRBD1	CASSSIGTGGHYGYTF	TGTGCCAGCAGTTCTATCGGGACAGGGGGCCACTATGGCTACACCTTC
TRBV29-1	-	TRBJ1-2	TRBD1	CSVGRQGNYGYTF	TGCAGCGTCGGAAGACAGGGAAACTATGGCTACACCTTC
TRBV7-9	-	TRBJ2-1	-	CAGTAILGDYNEQFF	TGTGCCGGCACAGCGATCTTAGGCGACTACAATGAGCAGTTCTTC
TRBV6-5	-	TRBJ2-4	-	CASSYSRRGKNIQYF	TGTGCCAGCAGTTACTCGAGGAGGGGTAAAAACATTCAGTACTTC
TRBV3-1/TRBV3-2	-	TRBJ1-6	-	CASSQDHLAGTNSPLHF	TGTGCCAGCAGCCAAGATCATCTCGCAGGAACTAATTCACCCCTCCACTTT
TRBV7-9	-	TRBJ2-3	-	CASTDRPTSSPRTDTQYF	TGTGCCAGCACAGATAGGCCGACGTCGTCACCTAGGACAGATACGCAGTATTTT
TRBV20-1	-	TRBJ2-2	-	CSASFTATGELFF	TGCAGTGCTAGTTTTACAGCAACCGGGGAGCTGTTTTTT
TRBV5-1	-	TRBJ2-3	TRBD2	CASSLGAGGHTDTQYF	TGCGCCAGCAGCTTGGGTGCGGGGGGCCACACAGATACGCAGTATTTT
TRBV27	-	TRBJ1-5	TRBD1	CASSAGGQPQHF	TGTGCCAGCAGCGCAGGGGGACAGCCCCAGCATTTT
TRBV7-2	-	TRBJ2-7	TRBD2	CASTRGLAGGRPYEQYF	TGTGCCAGCACCCGGGGACTAGCGGGGGGTCGACCCTACGAGCAGTACTTC
TRBV5-5	-	TRBJ2-2	TRBD1	CASARGQGFETGELFF	TGTGCCAGTGCCCGGGGACAGGGCTTCGAAACCGGGGAGCTGTTTTTT
TRBV4-1	once	TRBJ2-5	-	CASSQDSTRGYQETQYF	TGCGCCAGCAGCCAAGATTCCACCCGGGGGTACCAAGAGACCCAGTACTTC
TRBV12-3/TRBV12-4	-	TRBJ2-3	TRBD2	CASSPGGDTQYF	TGTGCCAGCAGCCCGGGGGGGGATACGCAGTATTTT
TRBV18	-	TRBJ2-1	TRBD2	CASSPGASGGPEQFF	TGTGCCAGCTCACCAGGAGCTAGCGGGGGGCCGGAGCAGTTCTTC
TRBV9	-	TRBJ2-1	-	CASSVDTGPNEQFF	TGTGCCAGCAGCGTAGATACAGGACCGAATGAGCAGTTCTTC
TRBV27	-	TRBJ1-5	-	CASSSPFSGPQHF	TGTGCCAGCAGTTCCCCCTTCAGTGGGCCCCAGCATTTT
TRBV7-6	-	TRBJ2-2	TRBD1	CASSRTGVGTGELFF	TGTGCCAGCAGCCGGACAGGGGTGGGCACCGGGGAGCTGTTTTTT
TRBV7-9	-	TRBJ1-1	TRBD1	CASSPRKTGVRAFF	TGTGCCAGCAGCCCGAGGAAGACAGGGGTGCGAGCTTTCTTT
TRBV6-5	-	TRBJ1-2	-	CASSYPQGLGGYTF	TGTGCCAGCAGTTACCCGCAGGGATTGGGGGGCTACACCTTC
TRBV19	-	TRBJ2-5	-	CASSRQAGEETQYF	TGTGCCAGTAGCCGTCAGGCAGGGGAAGAGACCCAGTACTTC
TRBV5-4	-	TRBJ2-4	TRBD1	CASSDRELAKNIQYF	TGTGCCAGCAGCGACAGGGAGCTAGCCAAAAACATTCAGTACTTC
TRBV6-5	-	TRBJ2-7	-	CASSQPGLPSYEQYF	TGTGCCAGCAGCCAACCAGGGCTCCCCTCCTACGAGCAGTACTTC
TRBV7-9	-	TRBJ2-3	-	CASSLGRTMGGDTQYF	TGTGCCAGCAGCTTAGGCAGGACAATGGGTGGAGATACGCAGTATTTT
TRBV6-5	-	TRBJ2-6	-	CASSSVLSGANVLTF	TGTGCCAGCAGCTCCGTCCTATCTGGGGCCAACGTCCTGACTTTC
TRBV4-1	-	TRBJ1-2	TRBD1	CASSQLQRQGDGYTF	TGCGCCAGCAGCCAGCTCCAACGACAGGGAGATGGCTACACCTTC
TRBV18	-	TRBJ2-1	TRBD1	CASSPGTGVYNEQFF	TGTGCCAGCTCACCAGGGACAGGGGTCTACAATGAGCAGTTCTTC
TRBV9	-	TRBJ1-5	-	CASSVSVNQPQHF	TGTGCCAGCAGCGTCTCAGTCAATCAGCCCCAGCATTTT
TRBV2	-	TRBJ2-2	TRBD2	CASRELSVLAGGGAGELFF	TGTGCCAGCAGAGAACTATCTGTGCTAGCGGGGGGAGGGGCCGGGGAGCTGTTTTTT
TRBV19	-	TRBJ1-6	-	CASSINREGNSPLHF	TGTGCCAGTAGTATTAACAGGGAGGGTAATTCACCCCTCCACTTT
TRBV5-1	-	TRBJ2-1	-	CASSLTRSSYNEQFF	TGCGCCAGCAGCTTGACTCGGTCGTCGTACAATGAGCAGTTCTTC
TRBV4-2	few	TRBJ2-1	-	CASSQDPGYYEQFF	TGTGCCAGCAGCCAAGATCCCGGGTACTATGAGCAGTTCTTC
TRBV7-6	-	TRBJ1-3	-	CASRSDWSSGNTIYF	TGTGCCAGCAGATCGGACTGGAGCTCTGGAAACACCATATATTTT
TRBV7-8	-	TRBJ1-5	-	CASSLGAHGDQPQHF	TGTGCCAGCAGCTTAGGGGCACACGGGGATCAGCCCCAGCATTTT
TRBV18	-	TRBJ1-1	-	CACAQTDHTEAFF	TGTGCGTGCGCCCAGACAGATCACACTGAAGCTTTCTTT
TRBV11-3	few	TRBJ1-1	-	CASSAKGVVITEAFF	TGTGCCAGCAGCGCAAAGGGGGTAGTGATCACTGAAGCTTTCTTT